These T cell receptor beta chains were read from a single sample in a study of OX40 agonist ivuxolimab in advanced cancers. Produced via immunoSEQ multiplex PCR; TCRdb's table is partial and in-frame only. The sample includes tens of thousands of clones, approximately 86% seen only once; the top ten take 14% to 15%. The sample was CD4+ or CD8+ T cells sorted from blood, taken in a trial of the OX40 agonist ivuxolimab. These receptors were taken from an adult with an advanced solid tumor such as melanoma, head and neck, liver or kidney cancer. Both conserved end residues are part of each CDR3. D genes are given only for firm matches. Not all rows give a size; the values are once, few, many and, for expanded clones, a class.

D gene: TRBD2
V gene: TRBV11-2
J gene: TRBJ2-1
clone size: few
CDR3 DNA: TGTGCCAGCAGGCCTAGCGGGAGGGCACGTAATGAGCAGTTCTTC
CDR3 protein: CASRPSGRARNEQFF

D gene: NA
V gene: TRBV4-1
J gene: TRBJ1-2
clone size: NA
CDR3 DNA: TGCGCCAGCAGCCAAGAACAGGCCACTTTTAGCTACACCTTC
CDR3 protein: CASSQEQATFSYTF

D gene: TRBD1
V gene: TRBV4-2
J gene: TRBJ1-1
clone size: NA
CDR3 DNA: TGTGCCAGCAGCCAAGGGACAGGGCCCACTGAAGCTTTCTTT
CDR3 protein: CASSQGTGPTEAFF

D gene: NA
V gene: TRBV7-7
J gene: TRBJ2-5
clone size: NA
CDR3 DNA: TGTGCCAGCAGCACCACAGGGTCAGAGACCCAGTACTTC
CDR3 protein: CASSTTGSETQYF

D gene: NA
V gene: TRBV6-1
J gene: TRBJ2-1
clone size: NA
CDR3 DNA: TGTGCCAGCAGCCGTTCAAGGGGAGGCTACAATGAGCAGTTCTTC
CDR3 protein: CASSRSRGGYNEQFF

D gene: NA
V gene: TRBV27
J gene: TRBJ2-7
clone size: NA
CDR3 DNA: TGTGCCAGCAGTTACGCTTACGGACACCCCTACGAGCAGTACTTC
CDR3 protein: CASSYAYGHPYEQYF

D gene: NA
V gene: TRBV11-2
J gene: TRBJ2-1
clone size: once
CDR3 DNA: TGTGCCAGCAGCTTATATAAGGGTATGGCTTTGAATGAGCAGTTCTTC
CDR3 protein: CASSLYKGMALNEQFF

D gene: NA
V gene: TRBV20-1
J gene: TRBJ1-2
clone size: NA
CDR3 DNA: TGCAGTGCCCGGGGTATGGATGGCTACACCTTC
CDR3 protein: CSARGMDGYTF

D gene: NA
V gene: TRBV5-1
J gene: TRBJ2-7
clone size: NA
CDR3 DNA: TGCGCCAGCAGCTTGGACTCCCGTTCCTACGAGCAGTACTTC
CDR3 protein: CASSLDSRSYEQYF

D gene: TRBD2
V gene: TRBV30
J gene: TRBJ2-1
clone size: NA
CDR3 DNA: TGTGCCTGGAGTATCGGCGGGAGTAGGGCACACAGTGAGCAGTTCTTC
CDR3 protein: CAWSIGGSRAHSEQFF

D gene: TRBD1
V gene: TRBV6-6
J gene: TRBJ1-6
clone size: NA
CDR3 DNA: TGTGCCAGCAGACAGACAGGGGATGCCTATAATTCACCCCTCCACTTT
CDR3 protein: CASRQTGDAYNSPLHF

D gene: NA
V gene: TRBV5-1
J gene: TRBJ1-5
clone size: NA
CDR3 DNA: TGCGCCAGCAGCTTGGATGGGGGGGGACAGCCCCAGCATTTT
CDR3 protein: CASSLDGGGQPQHF

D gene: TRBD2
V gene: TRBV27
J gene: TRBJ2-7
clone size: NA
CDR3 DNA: TGTGCCAGCAGTTTAGAGGGACTAGCGGGAGTGTACGAGCAGTACTTC
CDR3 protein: CASSLEGLAGVYEQYF

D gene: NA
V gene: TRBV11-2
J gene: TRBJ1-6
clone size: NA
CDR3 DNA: TGTGCCAGCAGCGACGACCGGGCCCAAAATTCACCCCTCCACTTT
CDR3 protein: CASSDDRAQNSPLHF

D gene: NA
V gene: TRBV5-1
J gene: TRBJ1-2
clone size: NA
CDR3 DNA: TGCGCCAGCAGCTTGTACGGTAACTATGGCTACACCTTC
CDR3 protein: CASSLYGNYGYTF

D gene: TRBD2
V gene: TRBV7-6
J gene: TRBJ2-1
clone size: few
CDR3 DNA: TGTGCCAGCAGCCCTGATAGCGGGGGGGCCATTTACAATGAGCAGTTCTTC
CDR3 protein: CASSPDSGGAIYNEQFF

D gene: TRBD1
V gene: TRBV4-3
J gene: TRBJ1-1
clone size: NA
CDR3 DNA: TGCGCCAGCAGCCTAAACAGGGGGCTCGGCACTGAAGCTTTCTTT
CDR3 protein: CASSLNRGLGTEAFF

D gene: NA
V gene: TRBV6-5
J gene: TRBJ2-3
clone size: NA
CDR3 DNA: TGTGCCAGCAGTCCTCCAGGGGACACAGATACGCAGTATTTT
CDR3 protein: CASSPPGDTDTQYF

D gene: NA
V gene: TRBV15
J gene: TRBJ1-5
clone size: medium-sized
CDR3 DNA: TGTGCCACCAGCAGCTTTAGGGGGAAGGGTCAGCCCCAGCATTTT
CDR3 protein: CATSSFRGKGQPQHF

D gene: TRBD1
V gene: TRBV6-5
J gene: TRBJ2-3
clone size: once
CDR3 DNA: TGTGCCAGCAGGACTGACAGGGCTAGCACAGATACGCAGTATTTT
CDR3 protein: CASRTDRASTDTQYF

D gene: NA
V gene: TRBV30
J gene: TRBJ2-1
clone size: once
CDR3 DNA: TGTGCCTGGAGTCCTACAGGTAACAATGAGCAGTTCTTC
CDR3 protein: CAWSPTGNNEQFF

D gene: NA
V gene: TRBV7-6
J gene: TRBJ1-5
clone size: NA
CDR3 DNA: TGTGCCAGCAGCCCAGATCCAGACTTTTCGCAGCCCCAGCATTTT
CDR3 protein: CASSPDPDFSQPQHF

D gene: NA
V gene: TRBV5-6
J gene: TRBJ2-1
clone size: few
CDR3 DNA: TGTGCCAGCAGCCAAAAGGGCTACAATGAGCAGTTCTTC
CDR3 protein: CASSQKGYNEQFF

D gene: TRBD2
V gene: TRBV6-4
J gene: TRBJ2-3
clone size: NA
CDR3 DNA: TGTGCCAGCAGTCAACTAGCGGGAGGGCCAGATACGCAGTATTTT
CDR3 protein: CASSQLAGGPDTQYF

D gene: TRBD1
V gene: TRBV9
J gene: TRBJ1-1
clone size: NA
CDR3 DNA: TGTGCCAGCAGCATTTCGCCCGGGACAGCTAACACTGAAGCTTTCTTT
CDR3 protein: CASSISPGTANTEAFF

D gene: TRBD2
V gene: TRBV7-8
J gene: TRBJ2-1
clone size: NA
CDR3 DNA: TGTGCCAGCAGCTTAGGCGGGGGAGCATACAATGAGCAGTTCTTC
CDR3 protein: CASSLGGGAYNEQFF

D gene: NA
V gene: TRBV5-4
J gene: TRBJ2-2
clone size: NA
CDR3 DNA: TGTGCCAGCAGAACAGGGAGCACCGGGGAGCTGTTTTTT
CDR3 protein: CASRTGSTGELFF